This T cell receptor (beta chain) stems from a study of CD8+ T cells in alopecia areata. V lost 6 bases and J 1 base, leaving 9 bases between the germline ends. This CDR3 is 12 amino acids long. Germline CDR1 reads SQVTM; CDR2 reads ANQGSEA. This clone has more than one count but fewer than ten. RNA was isolated and reverse transcribed to cDNA, the sequencing template. Only in-frame clones appear in the TCRdb table, and some are missing; sequencing was by immunoSEQ multiplex PCR. The sample has over 100,000 clones; about 50% are singletons. Treatment denoted: oral pan-JAK inhibitor, 5-10 mg twice daily.

This clonotype originated in a human donor with alopecia areata. The chain carries TRBV29-1 and TRBJ1-1; possibly TRBD1 for D (6 bases). The sequencing here drew on CD4+ T cells sorted from blood, taken at week 4, from a patient treated with tofacitinib. CDR3 nucleotides: TGCAGCGTGGGAGGGGGGAACACTGAAGCTTTCTTT. Its translation: CSVGGGNTEAFF.